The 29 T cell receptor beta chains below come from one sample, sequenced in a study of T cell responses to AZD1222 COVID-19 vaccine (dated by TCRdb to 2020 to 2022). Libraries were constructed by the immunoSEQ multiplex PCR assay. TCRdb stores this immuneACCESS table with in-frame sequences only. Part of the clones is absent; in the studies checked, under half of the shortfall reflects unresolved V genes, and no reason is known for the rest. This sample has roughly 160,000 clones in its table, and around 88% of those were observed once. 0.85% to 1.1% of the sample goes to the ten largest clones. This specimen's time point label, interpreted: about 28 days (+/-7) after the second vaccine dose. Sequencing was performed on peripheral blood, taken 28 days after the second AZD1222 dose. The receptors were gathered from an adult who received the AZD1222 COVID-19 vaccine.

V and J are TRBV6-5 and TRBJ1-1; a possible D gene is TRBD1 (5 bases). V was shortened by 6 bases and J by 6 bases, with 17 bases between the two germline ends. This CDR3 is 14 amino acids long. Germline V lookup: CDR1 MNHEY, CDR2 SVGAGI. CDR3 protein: CASRSRERGSEAFF. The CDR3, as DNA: TGTGCCAGCAGGTCCAGGGAGCGTGGGTCTGAAGCTTTCTTT.

CDR3 nucleotide sequence: TGTGCCATCAGTGAGTCGGGGCAGGGAAAGGGGACTGAAGCTTTCTTT. Protein: CAISESGQGKGTEAFF. The V gene is TRBV10-3, the J gene TRBJ1-1; a weak D match, TRBD1 (5 bases). The CDR3 runs 16 residues. The V gene's germline CDR1 is ENHRY and CDR2 SYGVKD. V was shortened by 0 bases and J by 5 bases, with 16 bases between the two germline ends.

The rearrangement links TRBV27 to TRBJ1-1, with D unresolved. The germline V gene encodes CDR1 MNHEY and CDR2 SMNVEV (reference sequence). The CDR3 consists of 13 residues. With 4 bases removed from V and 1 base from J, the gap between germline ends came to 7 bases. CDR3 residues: CASSWAPNTEAFF. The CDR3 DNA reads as TGTGCCAGCAGTTGGGCGCCGAACACTGAAGCTTTCTTT.

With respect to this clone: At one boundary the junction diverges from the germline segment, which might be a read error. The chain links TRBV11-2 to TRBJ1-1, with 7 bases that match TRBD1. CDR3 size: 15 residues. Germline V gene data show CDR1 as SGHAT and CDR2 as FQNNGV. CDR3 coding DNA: TGTGCCAGCAGCTTCCCTCAGGGGGGGAACACTAAAGCTTTCTTT. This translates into CASSFPQGGNTKAFF.

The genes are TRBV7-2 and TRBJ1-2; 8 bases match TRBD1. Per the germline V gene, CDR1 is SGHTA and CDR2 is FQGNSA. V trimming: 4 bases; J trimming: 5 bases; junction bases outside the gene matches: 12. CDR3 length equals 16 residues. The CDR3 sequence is CASSYAGQGSTYGYTF. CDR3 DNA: TGTGCCAGCAGCTACGCCGGACAGGGTAGTACGTATGGCTACACCTTC.

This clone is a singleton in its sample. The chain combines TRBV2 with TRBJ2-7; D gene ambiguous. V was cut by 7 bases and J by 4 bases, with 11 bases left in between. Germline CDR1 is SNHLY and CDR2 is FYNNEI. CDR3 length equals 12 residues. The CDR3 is CASKTDVYEQYF. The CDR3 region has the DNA TGTGCCAGCAAGACGGACGTGTACGAGCAGTACTTC.

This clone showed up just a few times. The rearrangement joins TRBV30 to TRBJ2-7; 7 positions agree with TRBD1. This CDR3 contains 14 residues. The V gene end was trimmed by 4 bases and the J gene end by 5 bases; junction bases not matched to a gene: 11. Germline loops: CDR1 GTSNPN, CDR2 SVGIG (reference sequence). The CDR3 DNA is TGTGCCTGGACTTACCAAGGGGGCAACAACGAGCAGTACTTC. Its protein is CAWTYQGGNNEQYF.

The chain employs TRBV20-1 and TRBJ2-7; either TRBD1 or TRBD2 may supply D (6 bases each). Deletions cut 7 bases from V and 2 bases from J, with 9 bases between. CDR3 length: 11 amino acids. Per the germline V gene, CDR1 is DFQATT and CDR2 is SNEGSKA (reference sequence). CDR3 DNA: TGCAGTGTCCGGGGGCCCTACGAGCAGTACTTC. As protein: CSVRGPYEQYF.

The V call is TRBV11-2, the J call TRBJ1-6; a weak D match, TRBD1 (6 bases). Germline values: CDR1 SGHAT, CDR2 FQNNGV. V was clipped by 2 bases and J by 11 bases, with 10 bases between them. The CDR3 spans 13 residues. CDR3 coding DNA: TGTGCCAGCAGCTTATGGAGGGGGACACCCCTCCACTTT. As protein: CASSLWRGTPLHF.

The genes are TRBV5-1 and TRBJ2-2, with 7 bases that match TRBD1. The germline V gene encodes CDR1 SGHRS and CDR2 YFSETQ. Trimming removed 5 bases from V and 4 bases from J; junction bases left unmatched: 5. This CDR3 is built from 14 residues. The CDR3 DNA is TGCGCCAGCAGACTACAGGGGTCCACCGGGGAGCTGTTTTTT. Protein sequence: CASRLQGSTGELFF.

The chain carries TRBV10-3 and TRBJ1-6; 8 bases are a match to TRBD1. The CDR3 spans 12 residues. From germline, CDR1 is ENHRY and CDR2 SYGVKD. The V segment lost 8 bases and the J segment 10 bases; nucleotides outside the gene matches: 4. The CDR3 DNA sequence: TGTGCCATCGGACAGGGTAGATCACCCCTCCACTTT. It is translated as CAIGQGRSPLHF.

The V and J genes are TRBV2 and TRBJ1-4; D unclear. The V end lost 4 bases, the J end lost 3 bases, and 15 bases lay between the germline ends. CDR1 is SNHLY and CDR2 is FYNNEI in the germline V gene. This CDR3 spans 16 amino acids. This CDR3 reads CASSASIRAANEKLFF. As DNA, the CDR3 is TGTGCCAGCAGTGCGTCTATACGGGCTGCTAATGAAAAACTGTTTTTT.

Here the CDR3 reads CAWSSASLYNEQFF. DNA of the CDR3: TGTGCCTGGAGTTCGGCCTCATTATACAATGAGCAGTTCTTC. The chain recombines TRBV30 with TRBJ2-1; D gene uncertain. Germline assignment: CDR1 GTSNPN and CDR2 SVGIG (reference sequence). The CDR3 sequence is 14 residues long. V lost 2 bases, J lost 4 bases, and 12 bases lay in between.

CDR3 loop: CASSARGGNNQPQHF. The CDR3 coding sequence is TGTGCCAGCAGCGCCCGGGGGGGAAACAATCAGCCCCAGCATTTT. V is TRBV7-9 and J is TRBJ1-5; maybe TRBD1 (5 bases). Germline CDR1 and CDR2: SEHNR and FQNEAQ (reference sequence). Trimming pared 5 bases from V and 3 bases from J, leaving 14 bases between. The length of the CDR3 is 15 residues. The full variable domain, with the rest looked up from reference TRBV7-9 and TRBJ1-5, is DTGVSQNPRHKITKRGQNVTFRCDPISEHNRLYWYRQTLGQGPEFLTYFQNEAQLEKSRLLSDRFSAERPKGSFSTLEIQRTEQGDSAMYLCASSARGGNNQPQHFGDGTRLSIL.

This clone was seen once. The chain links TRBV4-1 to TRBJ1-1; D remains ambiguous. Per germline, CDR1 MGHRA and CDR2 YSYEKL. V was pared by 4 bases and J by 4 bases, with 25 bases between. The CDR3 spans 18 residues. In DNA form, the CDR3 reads TGCGCCAGCAGCCCCGTGCAGCCCGGACCAGTCCCGGGCACTGAAGCTTTCTTT. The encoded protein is CASSPVQPGPVPGTEAFF.

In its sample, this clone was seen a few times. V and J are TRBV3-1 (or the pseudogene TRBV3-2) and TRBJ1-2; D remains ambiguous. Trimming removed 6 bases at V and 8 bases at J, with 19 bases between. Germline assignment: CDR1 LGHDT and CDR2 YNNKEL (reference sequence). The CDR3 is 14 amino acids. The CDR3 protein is CASSRQSVLGGYTF. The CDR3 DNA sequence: TGTGCCAGCAGTCGACAAAGTGTGCTCGGGGGCTACACCTTC.

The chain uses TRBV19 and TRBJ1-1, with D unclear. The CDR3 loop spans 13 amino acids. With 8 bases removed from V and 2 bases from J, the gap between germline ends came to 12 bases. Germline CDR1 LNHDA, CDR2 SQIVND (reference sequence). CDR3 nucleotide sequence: TGTGCCAGTCGTCGGGGTACAAACACTGAAGCTTTCTTT. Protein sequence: CASRRGTNTEAFF.

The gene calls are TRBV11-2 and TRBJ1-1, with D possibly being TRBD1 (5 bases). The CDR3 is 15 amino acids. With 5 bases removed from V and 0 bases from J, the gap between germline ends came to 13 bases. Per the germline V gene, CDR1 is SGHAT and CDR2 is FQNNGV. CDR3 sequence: CASSPEPGVNTEAFF. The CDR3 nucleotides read TGTGCCAGCAGCCCCGAGCCGGGGGTGAACACTGAAGCTTTCTTT.

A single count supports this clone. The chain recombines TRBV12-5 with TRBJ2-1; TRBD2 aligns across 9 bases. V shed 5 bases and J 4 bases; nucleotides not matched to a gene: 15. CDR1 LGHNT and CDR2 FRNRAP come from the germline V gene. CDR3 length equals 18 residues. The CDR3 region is CASGLYALGRGGYNEQFF. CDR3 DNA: TGTGCTAGTGGTCTATACGCGCTGGGGCGGGGGGGATACAATGAGCAGTTCTTC.

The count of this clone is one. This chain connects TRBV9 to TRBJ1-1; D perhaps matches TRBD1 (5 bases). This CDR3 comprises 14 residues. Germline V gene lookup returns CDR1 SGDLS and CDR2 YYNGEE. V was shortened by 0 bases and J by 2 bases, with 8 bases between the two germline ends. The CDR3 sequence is CASSVATGNTEAFF. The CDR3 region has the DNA TGTGCCAGCAGCGTAGCAACAGGTAACACTGAAGCTTTCTTT. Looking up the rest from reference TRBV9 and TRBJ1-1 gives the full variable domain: DSGVTQTPKHLITATGQRVTLRCSPRSGDLSVYWYQQSLDQGLQFLIQYYNGEERAKGNILERFSAQQFPDLHSELNLSSLELGDSALYFCASSVATGNTEAFFGQGTRLTVV.

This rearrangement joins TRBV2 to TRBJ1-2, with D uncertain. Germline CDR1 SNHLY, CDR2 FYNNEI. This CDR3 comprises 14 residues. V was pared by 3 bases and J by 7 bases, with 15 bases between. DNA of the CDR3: TGTGCCAGCAGTGAGGCAAGATATAGTTTTGGCTACACCTTC. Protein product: CASSEARYSFGYTF.

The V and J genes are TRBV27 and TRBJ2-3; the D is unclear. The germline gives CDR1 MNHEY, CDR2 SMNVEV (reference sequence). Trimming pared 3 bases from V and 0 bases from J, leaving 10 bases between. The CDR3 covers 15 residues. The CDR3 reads CASSFMSSSTDTQYF. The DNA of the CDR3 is TGTGCCAGCAGTTTTATGTCGTCTAGCACAGATACGCAGTATTTT.

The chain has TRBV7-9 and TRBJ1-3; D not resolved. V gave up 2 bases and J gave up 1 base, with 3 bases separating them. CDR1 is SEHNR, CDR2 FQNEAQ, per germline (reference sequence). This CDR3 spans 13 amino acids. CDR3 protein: CASSLPSGNTIYF. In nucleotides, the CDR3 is TGTGCCAGCAGCTTACCTTCTGGAAACACCATATATTTT.

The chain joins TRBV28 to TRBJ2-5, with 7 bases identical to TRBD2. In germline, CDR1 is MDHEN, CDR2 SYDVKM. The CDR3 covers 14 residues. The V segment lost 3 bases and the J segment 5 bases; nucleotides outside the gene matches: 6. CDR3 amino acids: CASSLLGREETQYF. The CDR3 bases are TGTGCCAGCAGTTTGTTAGGGCGGGAGGAGACCCAGTACTTC.

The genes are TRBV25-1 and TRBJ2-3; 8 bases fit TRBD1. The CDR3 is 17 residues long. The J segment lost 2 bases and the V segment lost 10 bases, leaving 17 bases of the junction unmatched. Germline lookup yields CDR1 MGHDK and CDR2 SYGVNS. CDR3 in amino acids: CAILPLTGALSTDTQYF. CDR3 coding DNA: TGTGCCATCCTACCGTTGACAGGGGCGCTTTCCACAGATACGCAGTATTTT.

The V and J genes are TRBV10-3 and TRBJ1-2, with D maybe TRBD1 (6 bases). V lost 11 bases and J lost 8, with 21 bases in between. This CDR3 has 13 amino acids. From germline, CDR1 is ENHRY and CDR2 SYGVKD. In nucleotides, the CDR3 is TGTGCCGGGCCCAGGGGTCTGGGTGGGGGCTACACCTTC. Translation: CAGPRGLGGGYTF.

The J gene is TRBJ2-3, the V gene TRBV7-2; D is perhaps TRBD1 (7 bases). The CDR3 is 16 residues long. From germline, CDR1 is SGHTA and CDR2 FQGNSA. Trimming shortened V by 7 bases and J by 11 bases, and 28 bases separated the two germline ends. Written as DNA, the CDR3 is TGTGCCAGCACTCTCGCAGGGGGTCTAGTGGAGGGAGGGCAGTATTTT. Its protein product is CASTLAGGLVEGGQYF.

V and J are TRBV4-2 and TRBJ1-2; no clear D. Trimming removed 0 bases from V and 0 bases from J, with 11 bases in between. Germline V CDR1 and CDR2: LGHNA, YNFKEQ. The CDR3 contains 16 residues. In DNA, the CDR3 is TGTGCCAGCAGCCAAGAAAGAACCCGGGCTAACTATGGCTACACCTTC. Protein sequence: CASSQERTRANYGYTF.

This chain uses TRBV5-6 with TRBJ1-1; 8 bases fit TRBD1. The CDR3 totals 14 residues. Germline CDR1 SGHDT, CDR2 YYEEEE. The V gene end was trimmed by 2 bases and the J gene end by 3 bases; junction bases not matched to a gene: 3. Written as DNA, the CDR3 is TGTGCCAGCAGCTTTAACAGGGGGGACACTGAAGCTTTCTTT. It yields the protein CASSFNRGDTEAFF.